A selection of T cell receptor beta chains follows, all from one sample in a study of T cell responses to AZD1222 COVID-19 vaccine. Data came from immunoSEQ multiplex PCR; TCRdb stores just in-frame clones and leaves some out. Of about 94,000 clones in the sample, approximately 81% were seen once. The material was peripheral blood, obtained 28 days after the second AZD1222 dose. These receptor sequences come from an adult who received the AZD1222 COVID-19 vaccine. CDR3s include the opening cysteine and the closing phenylalanine or tryptophan. The order of the fields is D gene, V gene, clone size, J gene, CDR3 protein, CDR3 DNA. D genes are given only for firm matches. Some rows have no size entry. The others give once, few or many, or a class for an expanded clone.

D gene: TRBD1
V gene: TRBV5-4
clone size: once
J gene: TRBJ1-1
CDR3 protein: CASSIGQGRTEAFF
CDR3 DNA: TGTGCCAGCAGCATAGGACAGGGGAGAACTGAAGCTTTCTTT

D gene: TRBD2
V gene: TRBV29-1
clone size: once
J gene: TRBJ2-1
CDR3 protein: CSVRLAGAPYNEQFF
CDR3 DNA: TGCAGCGTTCGACTAGCGGGAGCTCCCTACAATGAGCAGTTCTTC

D gene: .
V gene: TRBV4-3
clone size: .
J gene: TRBJ1-5
CDR3 protein: CASSQESGANQPQHF
CDR3 DNA: TGCGCCAGCAGCCAAGAGTCAGGGGCGAATCAGCCCCAGCATTTT

D gene: TRBD2
V gene: TRBV13
clone size: .
J gene: TRBJ2-1
CDR3 protein: CASSPYSGRWVNEQFF
CDR3 DNA: TGTGCCAGCAGCCCTTATAGCGGGAGATGGGTCAATGAGCAGTTCTTC

D gene: TRBD2
V gene: TRBV5-1
clone size: .
J gene: TRBJ2-7
CDR3 protein: CASSSSGLAGYEQYF
CDR3 DNA: TGCGCCAGCAGCTCGTCGGGACTAGCGGGCTACGAGCAGTACTTC

D gene: .
V gene: TRBV6-1
clone size: once
J gene: TRBJ2-5
CDR3 protein: CASSESPTGLETQYF
CDR3 DNA: TGTGCCAGCAGTGAAAGCCCTACAGGGCTTGAGACCCAGTACTTC

D gene: .
V gene: TRBV29-1
clone size: .
J gene: TRBJ1-5
CDR3 protein: CSVRQPNQPQHF
CDR3 DNA: TGCAGCGTCCGACAGCCCAATCAGCCCCAGCATTTT

D gene: TRBD1
V gene: TRBV30
clone size: .
J gene: TRBJ1-2
CDR3 protein: CAWNRDRGGDYGYTF
CDR3 DNA: TGTGCCTGGAACCGGGACAGGGGGGGGGACTATGGCTACACCTTC

D gene: TRBD1
V gene: TRBV6-2/TRBV6-3
clone size: .
J gene: TRBJ2-7
CDR3 protein: CASSRPRDRSSYEQYF
CDR3 DNA: TGTGCCAGCAGTCGACCTCGGGACAGAAGCTCCTACGAGCAGTACTTC

D gene: TRBD2
V gene: TRBV23-1
clone size: .
J gene: TRBJ2-3
CDR3 protein: CASSLRSPLAGRTDTQYF
CDR3 DNA: TGCGCCAGCAGTCTTAGGTCCCCACTAGCGGGACGCACAGATACGCAGTATTTT

D gene: .
V gene: TRBV5-4
clone size: .
J gene: TRBJ2-1
CDR3 protein: CASSFFLGSGSYNEQFF
CDR3 DNA: TGTGCCAGCAGCTTCTTTCTAGGGTCAGGCTCCTACAATGAGCAGTTCTTC

D gene: .
V gene: TRBV7-5
clone size: .
J gene: TRBJ1-4
CDR3 protein: CARSPIFEVRGLYATNEKLFF
CDR3 DNA: TGTGCCAGAAGCCCTATATTCGAGGTCAGGGGGCTCTATGCAACTAATGAAAAACTGTTTTTT

D gene: .
V gene: TRBV7-6
clone size: once
J gene: TRBJ1-5
CDR3 protein: CASSWLVNQPQHF
CDR3 DNA: TGTGCCAGCAGCTGGCTGGTCAATCAGCCCCAGCATTTT

D gene: .
V gene: TRBV30
clone size: .
J gene: TRBJ1-1
CDR3 protein: CAWSPMGNTEAFF
CDR3 DNA: TGTGCCTGGAGTCCAATGGGGAACACTGAAGCTTTCTTT

D gene: .
V gene: TRBV13
clone size: .
J gene: TRBJ2-7
CDR3 protein: CASSYGTLYEQYF
CDR3 DNA: TGTGCCAGCAGTTACGGGACACTTTACGAGCAGTACTTC

D gene: .
V gene: TRBV5-4
clone size: .
J gene: TRBJ2-3
CDR3 protein: CASSLVGRRGTDTQYF
CDR3 DNA: TGTGCCAGCAGCTTGGTGGGACGCCGGGGCACAGATACGCAGTATTTT

D gene: .
V gene: TRBV7-2
clone size: .
J gene: TRBJ2-7
CDR3 protein: CASSLDSSYEQYF
CDR3 DNA: TGTGCCAGCAGCTTAGATAGCAGCTACGAGCAGTACTTC

D gene: .
V gene: TRBV2
clone size: .
J gene: TRBJ1-4
CDR3 protein: CASTPQGEKLFF
CDR3 DNA: TGTGCCAGCACCCCTCAAGGGGAAAAACTGTTTTTT

D gene: .
V gene: TRBV5-1
clone size: .
J gene: TRBJ2-5
CDR3 protein: CASYSEGETQYF
CDR3 DNA: TGCGCCAGTTACTCAGAGGGGGAGACCCAGTACTTC

D gene: TRBD1
V gene: TRBV6-2/TRBV6-3
clone size: .
J gene: TRBJ2-7
CDR3 protein: CASSPGQTTTREQYF
CDR3 DNA: TGTGCCAGCAGTCCGGGACAGACTACAACTCGCGAGCAGTACTTC

D gene: .
V gene: TRBV6-5
clone size: few
J gene: TRBJ2-1
CDR3 protein: CASSYGSNEQFF
CDR3 DNA: TGTGCCAGCAGTTACGGTTCCAATGAGCAGTTCTTC

D gene: TRBD2
V gene: TRBV18
clone size: .
J gene: TRBJ2-1
CDR3 protein: CASSPPGAGVANEQFF
CDR3 DNA: TGTGCCAGCTCACCACCTGGTGCGGGAGTGGCCAATGAGCAGTTCTTC

D gene: .
V gene: TRBV4-2
clone size: .
J gene: TRBJ2-1
CDR3 protein: CASSQETRRSYNEQFF
CDR3 DNA: TGTGCCAGCAGCCAAGAAACTAGAAGGTCCTACAATGAGCAGTTCTTC

D gene: TRBD1
V gene: TRBV28
clone size: .
J gene: TRBJ2-7
CDR3 protein: CASSPDRDRGQWEQYF
CDR3 DNA: TGTGCCAGCAGTCCAGATCGGGACAGGGGGCAATGGGAGCAGTACTTC

D gene: .
V gene: TRBV7-2
clone size: .
J gene: TRBJ1-4
CDR3 protein: CASSLNQGNEKLFF
CDR3 DNA: TGTGCCAGCAGCTTAAACCAGGGGAATGAAAAACTGTTTTTT

D gene: .
V gene: TRBV15
clone size: .
J gene: TRBJ2-5
CDR3 protein: CATSKTAKETQYF
CDR3 DNA: TGTGCCACCAGCAAGACAGCTAAAGAGACCCAGTACTTC

D gene: TRBD1
V gene: TRBV6-5
clone size: .
J gene: TRBJ1-4
CDR3 protein: CASRRDRANEKLFF
CDR3 DNA: TGTGCCAGCCGCCGGGACAGAGCTAATGAAAAACTGTTTTTT

D gene: TRBD1
V gene: TRBV28
clone size: once
J gene: TRBJ1-2
CDR3 protein: CASSLAGTGDYGYTF
CDR3 DNA: TGTGCCAGCAGTTTGGCCGGGACAGGCGATTATGGCTACACCTTC

D gene: .
V gene: TRBV6-5
clone size: .
J gene: TRBJ1-2
CDR3 protein: CASSSGRYGYTF
CDR3 DNA: TGTGCCAGCTCCTCCGGTCGATATGGCTACACCTTC

D gene: TRBD1
V gene: TRBV27
clone size: .
J gene: TRBJ1-5
CDR3 protein: CASSTDRGLQPQHF
CDR3 DNA: TGTGCCAGCAGTACCGACAGGGGCCTACAGCCCCAGCATTTT

D gene: .
V gene: TRBV4-3
clone size: .
J gene: TRBJ1-2
CDR3 protein: CASSQDRVRDGYTF
CDR3 DNA: TGCGCCAGCAGCCAAGATCGGGTACGGGATGGCTACACCTTC

D gene: TRBD2
V gene: TRBV5-1
clone size: .
J gene: TRBJ2-3
CDR3 protein: CASSLIPSGVSTDTQYF
CDR3 DNA: TGCGCCAGCAGCTTGATCCCCAGCGGGGTATCGACAGATACGCAGTATTTT

D gene: .
V gene: TRBV19
clone size: .
J gene: TRBJ2-5
CDR3 protein: CASSISGTPQETQYF
CDR3 DNA: TGTGCCAGTAGTATCTCCGGGACACCCCAAGAGACCCAGTACTTC

D gene: TRBD2
V gene: TRBV11-2
clone size: once
J gene: TRBJ2-1
CDR3 protein: CASSSSGTSGVWQFF
CDR3 DNA: TGTGCCAGCAGCTCTTCCGGGACTAGCGGGGTGTGGCAGTTCTTC

D gene: .
V gene: TRBV6-5
clone size: .
J gene: TRBJ2-3
CDR3 protein: CASSYDTSTDTQYF
CDR3 DNA: TGTGCCAGCAGTTACGACACTAGCACAGATACGCAGTATTTT

D gene: TRBD1
V gene: TRBV6-1
clone size: .
J gene: TRBJ2-6
CDR3 protein: CASSEGQGFSGANVLTF
CDR3 DNA: TGTGCCAGCAGTGAGGGACAGGGCTTCTCTGGGGCCAACGTCCTGACTTTC

D gene: .
V gene: TRBV7-9
clone size: .
J gene: TRBJ2-3
CDR3 protein: CASRGTQYTDTQYF
CDR3 DNA: TGTGCCAGCCGTGGAACACAGTACACAGATACGCAGTATTTT

D gene: .
V gene: TRBV5-4
clone size: once
J gene: TRBJ2-1
CDR3 protein: CASSPNSNEQFF
CDR3 DNA: TGTGCCAGCAGCCCCAACTCCAATGAGCAGTTCTTC

D gene: TRBD1
V gene: TRBV19
clone size: .
J gene: TRBJ1-2
CDR3 protein: CASTPGDSRSGPPRSRTIFF
CDR3 DNA: TGTGCCAGTACCCCCGGGGACAGTCGTTCCGGGCCTCCCCGGAGCCGGACTATCTTCTTC

D gene: TRBD2
V gene: TRBV19
clone size: .
J gene: TRBJ2-1
CDR3 protein: CATLAGGAEQFF
CDR3 DNA: TGTGCCACACTAGCGGGAGGGGCTGAGCAGTTCTTC

D gene: .
V gene: TRBV28
clone size: .
J gene: TRBJ1-3
CDR3 protein: CASSPNLHSGNTIYF
CDR3 DNA: TGTGCCAGCAGCCCCAACCTTCACTCTGGAAACACCATATATTTT

D gene: .
V gene: TRBV5-1
clone size: .
J gene: TRBJ2-7
CDR3 protein: CASSLATNQAVYEQYF
CDR3 DNA: TGCGCCAGCAGCTTGGCGACCAACCAAGCGGTCTACGAGCAGTACTTC

D gene: .
V gene: TRBV6-5
clone size: .
J gene: TRBJ2-5
CDR3 protein: CASGWSTQYF
CDR3 DNA: TGTGCCAGCGGTTGGAGTACTCAGTACTTC

D gene: TRBD1
V gene: TRBV18
clone size: .
J gene: TRBJ2-7
CDR3 protein: CASSPGQGGDEQYF
CDR3 DNA: TGTGCCAGCTCACCGGGACAGGGCGGGGACGAGCAGTACTTC

D gene: .
V gene: TRBV10-1
clone size: few
J gene: TRBJ2-2
CDR3 protein: CASSPINTGELFF
CDR3 DNA: TGCGCCAGCAGCCCGATAAACACCGGGGAGCTGTTTTTT

D gene: .
V gene: TRBV7-8
clone size: .
J gene: TRBJ2-5
CDR3 protein: CASSLGDTGGTQYF
CDR3 DNA: TGTGCCAGCAGCTTAGGGGACACCGGCGGGACCCAGTACTTC